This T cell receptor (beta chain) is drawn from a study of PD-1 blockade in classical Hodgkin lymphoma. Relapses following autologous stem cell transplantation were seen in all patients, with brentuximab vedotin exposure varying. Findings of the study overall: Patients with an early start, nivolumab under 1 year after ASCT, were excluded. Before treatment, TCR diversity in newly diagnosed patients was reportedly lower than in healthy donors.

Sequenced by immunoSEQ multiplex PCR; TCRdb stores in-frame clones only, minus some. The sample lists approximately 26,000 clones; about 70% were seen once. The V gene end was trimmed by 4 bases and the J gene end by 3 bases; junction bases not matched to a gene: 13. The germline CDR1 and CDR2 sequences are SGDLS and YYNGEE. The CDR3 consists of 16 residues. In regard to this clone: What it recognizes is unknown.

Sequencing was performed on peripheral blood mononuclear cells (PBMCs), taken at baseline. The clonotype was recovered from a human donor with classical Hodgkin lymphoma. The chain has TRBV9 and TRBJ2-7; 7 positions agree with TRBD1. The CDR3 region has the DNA TGTGCCAGCAGCCCCGACCCGACAGGGCCCGGCTACGAGCAGTACTTC. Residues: CASSPDPTGPGYEQYF.